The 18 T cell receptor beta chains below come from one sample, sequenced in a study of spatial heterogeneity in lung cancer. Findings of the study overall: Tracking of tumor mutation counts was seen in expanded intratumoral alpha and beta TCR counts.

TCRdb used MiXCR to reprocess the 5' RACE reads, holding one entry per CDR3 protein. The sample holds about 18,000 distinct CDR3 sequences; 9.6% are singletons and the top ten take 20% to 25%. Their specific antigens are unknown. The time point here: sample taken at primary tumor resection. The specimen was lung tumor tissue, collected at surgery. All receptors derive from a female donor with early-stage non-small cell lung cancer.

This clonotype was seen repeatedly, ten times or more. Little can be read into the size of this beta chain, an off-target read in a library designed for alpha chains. CDR3 nucleotides: TGCAGTGCTAGAGTGGGGACAGAGCAGTTCTTC. It translates to CSARVGTEQFF. The chain recombines TRBV20-1 with TRBJ2-1, with D possibly TRBD1 on 6 matching bases. The V gene's germline CDR1 is DFQATT and CDR2 SNEGSKA (reference sequence). The CDR3 totals 11 residues. V lost 1 base, J lost 10 bases, and 8 bases lay in between.

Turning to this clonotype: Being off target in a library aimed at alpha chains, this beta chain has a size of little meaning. The CDR3 region has the DNA TGTGCCAGCAGCTTTAGTATTGAGGAGACCCAGTACTTC. This translates into CASSFSIEETQYF. The J gene is TRBJ2-5, the V gene TRBV5-6, with unresolved D. CDR3 length equals 13 residues. The V gene lost 2 bases and the J gene lost 5 bases, with 10 bases spanning the gap. CDR1 SGHDT and CDR2 YYEEEE come from the germline V gene.

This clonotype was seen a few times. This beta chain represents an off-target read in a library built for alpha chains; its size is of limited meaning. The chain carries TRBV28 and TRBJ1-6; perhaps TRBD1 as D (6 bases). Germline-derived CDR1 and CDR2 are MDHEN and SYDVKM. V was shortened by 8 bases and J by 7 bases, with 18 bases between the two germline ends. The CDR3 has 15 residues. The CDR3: CASGQAGGRNSPLHF. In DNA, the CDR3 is TGTGCCAGCGGACAAGCGGGGGGCAGGAATTCACCCCTCCACTTT.

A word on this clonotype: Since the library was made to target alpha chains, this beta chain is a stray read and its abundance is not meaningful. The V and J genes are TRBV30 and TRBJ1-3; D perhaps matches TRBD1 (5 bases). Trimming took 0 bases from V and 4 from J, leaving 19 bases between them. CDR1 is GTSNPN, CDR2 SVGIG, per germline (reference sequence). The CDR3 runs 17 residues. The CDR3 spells CAWSVPPRGRIGNTIYF. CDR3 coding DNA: TGTGCCTGGAGTGTACCCCCCCGGGGCCGCATCGGAAACACCATATATTTT.

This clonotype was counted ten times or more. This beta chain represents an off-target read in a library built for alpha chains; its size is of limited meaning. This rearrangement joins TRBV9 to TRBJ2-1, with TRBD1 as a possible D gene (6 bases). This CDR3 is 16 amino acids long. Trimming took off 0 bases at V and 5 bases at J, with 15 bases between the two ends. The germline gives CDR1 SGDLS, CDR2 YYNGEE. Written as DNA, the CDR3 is TGTGCCAGCAGCGTAGCTGTGGGGGCGCTTCACAATGAGCAGTTCTTC. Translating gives CASSVAVGALHNEQFF.

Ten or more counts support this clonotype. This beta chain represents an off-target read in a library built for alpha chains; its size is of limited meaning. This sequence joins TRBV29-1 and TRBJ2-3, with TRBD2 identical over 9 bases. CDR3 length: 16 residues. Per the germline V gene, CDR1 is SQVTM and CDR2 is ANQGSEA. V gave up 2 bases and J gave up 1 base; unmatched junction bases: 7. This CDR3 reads CSVEPDLAGGTDTQYF. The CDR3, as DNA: TGCAGCGTTGAACCTGACTTAGCGGGGGGCACAGATACGCAGTATTTT.

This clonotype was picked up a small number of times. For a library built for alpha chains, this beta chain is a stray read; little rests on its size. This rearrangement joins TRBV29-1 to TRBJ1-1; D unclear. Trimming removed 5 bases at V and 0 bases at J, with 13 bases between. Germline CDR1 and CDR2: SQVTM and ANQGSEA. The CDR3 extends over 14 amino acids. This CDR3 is CSVSPPALNTEAFF. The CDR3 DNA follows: TGCAGCGTTTCCCCTCCAGCCCTGAACACTGAAGCTTTCTTT.

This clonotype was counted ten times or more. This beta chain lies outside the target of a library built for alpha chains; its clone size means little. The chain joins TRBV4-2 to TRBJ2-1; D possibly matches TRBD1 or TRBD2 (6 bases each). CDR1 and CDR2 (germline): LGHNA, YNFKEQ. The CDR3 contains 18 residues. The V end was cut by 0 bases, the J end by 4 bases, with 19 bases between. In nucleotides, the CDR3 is TGTGCCAGCAGCCAAGATGGGGGCCCTAGTGGGAGGTACAATGAGCAGTTCTTC. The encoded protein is CASSQDGGPSGRYNEQFF.

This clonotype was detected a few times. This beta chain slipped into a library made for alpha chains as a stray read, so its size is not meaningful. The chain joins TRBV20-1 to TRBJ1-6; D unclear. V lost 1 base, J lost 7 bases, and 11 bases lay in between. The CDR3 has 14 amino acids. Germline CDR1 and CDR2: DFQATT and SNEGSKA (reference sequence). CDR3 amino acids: CSARGRGVNSPLHF. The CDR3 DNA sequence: TGCAGTGCTAGAGGGCGGGGAGTAAATTCACCCCTCCACTTT.

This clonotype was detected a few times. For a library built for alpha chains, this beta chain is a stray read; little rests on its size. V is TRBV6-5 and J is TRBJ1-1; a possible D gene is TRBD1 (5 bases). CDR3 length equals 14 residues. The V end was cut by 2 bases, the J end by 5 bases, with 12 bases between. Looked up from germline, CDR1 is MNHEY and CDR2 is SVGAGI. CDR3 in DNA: TGTGCCAGCAGTTACGGGCAGGGTGGAACTGAAGCTTTCTTT. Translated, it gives CASSYGQGGTEAFF.

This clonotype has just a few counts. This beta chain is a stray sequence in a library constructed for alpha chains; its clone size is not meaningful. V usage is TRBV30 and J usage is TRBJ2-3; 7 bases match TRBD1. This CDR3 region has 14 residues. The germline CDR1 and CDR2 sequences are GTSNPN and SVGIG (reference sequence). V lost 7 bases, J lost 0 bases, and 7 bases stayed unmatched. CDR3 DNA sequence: TGTGCCTCCAGAGGGGGACAGAGCACAGATACGCAGTATTTT. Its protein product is CASRGGQSTDTQYF.

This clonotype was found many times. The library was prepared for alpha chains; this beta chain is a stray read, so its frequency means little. The CDR3 loop reads CASSPRGSGGDLSYNEQFF. The CDR3 DNA follows: TGTGCCAGCAGCCCCCGGGGTAGCGGGGGCGATCTTTCCTACAATGAGCAGTTCTTC. This chain joins TRBV11-3 and TRBJ2-1; TRBD2 matches 9 bases. The germline V gene encodes CDR1 SGHNT and CDR2 YENEEA. The CDR3 extends over 19 amino acids. With V trimmed by 5 bases and J by 1 base, 15 bases remained unmatched.

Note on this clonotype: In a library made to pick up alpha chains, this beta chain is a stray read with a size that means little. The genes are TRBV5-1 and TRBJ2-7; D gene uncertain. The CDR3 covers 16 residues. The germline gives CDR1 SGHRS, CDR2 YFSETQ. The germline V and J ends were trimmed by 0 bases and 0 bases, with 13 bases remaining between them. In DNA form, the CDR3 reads TGCGCCAGCAGCTTGGAGTCCTCCTCCCTCTCCTACGAGCAGTACTTC. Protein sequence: CASSLESSSLSYEQYF.

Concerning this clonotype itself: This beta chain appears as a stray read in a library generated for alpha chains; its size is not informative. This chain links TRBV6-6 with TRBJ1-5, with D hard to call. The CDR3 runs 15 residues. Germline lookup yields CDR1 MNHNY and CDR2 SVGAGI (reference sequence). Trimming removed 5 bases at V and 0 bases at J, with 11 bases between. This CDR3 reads CASSRGRNSNQPQHF. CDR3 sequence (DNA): TGTGCCAGCAGTCGCGGGAGGAATAGCAATCAGCCCCAGCATTTT.

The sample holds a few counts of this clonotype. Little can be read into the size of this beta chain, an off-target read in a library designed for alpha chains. The CDR3 nucleotides read TGCAGTGCCCCGACACTCCAAATGACGGGGACCTACGAGCAGTACTTC. Amino acid sequence: CSAPTLQMTGTYEQYF. The rearrangement joins TRBV20-1 to TRBJ2-7; maybe TRBD2 (5 bases). The CDR3 has 16 amino acids. Germline CDR1 reads DFQATT; CDR2 reads SNEGSKA (reference sequence). The germline V and J ends were trimmed by 6 bases and 2 bases, with 23 bases remaining between them.

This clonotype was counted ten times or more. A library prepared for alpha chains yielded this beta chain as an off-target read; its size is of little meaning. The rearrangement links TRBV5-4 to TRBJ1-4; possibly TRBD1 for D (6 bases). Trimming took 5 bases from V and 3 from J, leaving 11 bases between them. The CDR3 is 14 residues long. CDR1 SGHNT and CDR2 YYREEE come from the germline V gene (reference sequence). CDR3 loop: CASRNREANEKLFF. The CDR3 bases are TGTGCCAGCAGGAACAGGGAGGCTAATGAAAAACTGTTTTTT. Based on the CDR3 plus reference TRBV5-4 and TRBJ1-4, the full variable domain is ETGVTQSPTHLIKTRGQQVTLRCSSQSGHNTVSWYQQALGQGPQFIFQYYREEENGRGNFPPRFSGLQFPNYSSELNVNALELDDSALYLCASRNREANEKLFFGSGTQLSVL.

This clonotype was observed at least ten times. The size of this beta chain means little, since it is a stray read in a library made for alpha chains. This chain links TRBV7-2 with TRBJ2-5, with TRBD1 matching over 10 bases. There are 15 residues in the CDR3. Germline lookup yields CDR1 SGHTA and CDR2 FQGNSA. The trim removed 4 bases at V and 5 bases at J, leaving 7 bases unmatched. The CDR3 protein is CASSSTGTGVETQYF. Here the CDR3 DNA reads TGTGCCAGCAGCTCAACCGGGACAGGGGTGGAGACCCAGTACTTC.

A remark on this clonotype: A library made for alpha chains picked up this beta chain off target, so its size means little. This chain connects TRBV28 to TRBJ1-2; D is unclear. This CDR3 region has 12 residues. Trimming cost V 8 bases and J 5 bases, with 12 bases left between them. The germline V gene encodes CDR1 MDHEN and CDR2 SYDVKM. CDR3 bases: TGTGCCAGCTGCAGGAGAACATATGGCTACACCTTC. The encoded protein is CASCRRTYGYTF.